This section outlines one TCR beta chain sequence together with its context. Per the original data handling: By means of reference gene primer amplification, nucleated cell counts were estimated. Profiled with immunoSEQ multiplex PCR; TCRdb holds only in-frame clones, not every one. The V and J calls and clone size come from that table; D and trimming were worked out from the DNA. This table holds roughly 28,000 clones, roughly nine tenths found once. The CDR3 runs 15 residues. CDR1 and CDR2 from the germline V gene are MNHNS and SASEGT. Trimming pared 3 bases from V and 9 bases from J, leaving 15 bases between. These data originate in a study of blood T cell repertoires in COVID-19.

Material for sequencing was peripheral blood. The chain employs TRBV6-1 and TRBJ1-6, with D unresolved. The sequence was obtained from a human donor in a cohort sampled during active COVID-19. The CDR3 loop is CASSEAGIQFSPLHF. Written as DNA, the CDR3 is TGTGCCAGCAGTGAGGCCGGGATTCAATTTTCACCCCTCCACTTT.